The table lists the clone carrying this TCR beta chain with a few counts. Its antigen remains unknown. A TCRbeta library incorporating unique molecular identifiers was prepared. TCRdb reanalysed the PCR reads using MiXCR and keeps one entry per CDR3 protein. Among about 98,000 distinct CDR3 sequences listed, more than 20% were seen once. The sample is drawn from a study of T-cell reconstitution after alpha-beta-depleted transplantation in children. Study-level points and caveats: Reportedly, alpha-beta T cells present about two months post-transplant originated from several hundred expanded clones of graft origin.

Losses at the gene ends were 4 bases for V and 4 bases for J; bases not matched to a gene: 10. Germline-derived CDR1 and CDR2 are DFQATT and SNEGSKA (reference sequence). The CDR3 covers 15 residues. This TCR derives from a boy aged 2 to 10 with acute lymphoblastic leukemia, due to receive a stem cell transplant. This specimen consisted of PBMCs, obtained before TCRalphabeta/CD19-depleted stem cell transplant. V and J are TRBV20-1 and TRBJ1-1, with 9 bases identical to TRBD1. CDR3 amino acids: CSATPGTGWSTEAFF. The CDR3 nucleotides read TGCAGTGCTACGCCCGGGACAGGGTGGAGCACTGAAGCTTTCTTT.